Listed below are T cell receptor beta chains from one sample, sequenced in a study of blood T cell repertoires in COVID-19. Assay: immunoSEQ multiplex PCR; the TCRdb copy retains only in-frame clones and omits some. The repertoire holds about 230,000 clones, with 88% as singletons. The sequenced sample was PBMCs or T cells enriched from blood (not recorded which). These receptors originate from a young woman who had been exposed to COVID-19. Both conserved end residues are part of each CDR3. The D gene is left open where the match is weak. Where a row states a size, it is once, few, many or the class of an expanded clone; other rows omit it.

D: TRBD1
V: TRBV4-1
size: .
J: TRBJ1-1
DNA: TGCGCCAGCAGCCAAGGACAGGGTATGAACACTGAAGCTTTCTTT
CDR3: CASSQGQGMNTEAFF

D: .
V: TRBV5-1
size: .
J: TRBJ2-2
DNA: TGCGCCAGCAGCTCTCGACAGAACACCGGGGAGCTGTTTTTT
CDR3: CASSSRQNTGELFF

D: .
V: TRBV5-1
size: .
J: TRBJ1-1
DNA: TGCGCCAGCAGCCTCGGACTGGCGAACACTGAAGCTTTCTTT
CDR3: CASSLGLANTEAFF

D: .
V: TRBV27
size: once
J: TRBJ2-3
DNA: TGTGCCAGCAGTTTTCTGGGGGCTTTCACAGATACGCAGTATTTT
CDR3: CASSFLGAFTDTQYF

D: .
V: TRBV12-5
size: .
J: TRBJ1-3
DNA: TGTGCTAGTGGTTTGCGGAACACCATATATTTT
CDR3: CASGLRNTIYF

D: .
V: TRBV6-5
size: .
J: TRBJ2-7
DNA: TGTGCCAGCACCGCACCCAGGCAGGGCCTCTACGAGCAGTACTTC
CDR3: CASTAPRQGLYEQYF

D: .
V: TRBV11-3
size: .
J: TRBJ2-2
DNA: TGTGCCAGCAGCTTTTCAGGGTCCGGGGAGCTGTTTTTT
CDR3: CASSFSGSGELFF

D: .
V: TRBV19
size: .
J: TRBJ1-4
DNA: TGTGCCAGCCACCGGGGTGAAAAACTGTTTTTT
CDR3: CASHRGEKLFF

D: TRBD2
V: TRBV11-2
size: .
J: TRBJ2-3
DNA: TGTGCCAGCAGCCTCCAAGCGGGAGGGAGCACAGATACGCAGTATTTT
CDR3: CASSLQAGGSTDTQYF

D: .
V: TRBV28
size: .
J: TRBJ1-3
DNA: TGTGCCAGCAGTTTCTCATACAGGGCTGGAAACACCATATATTTT
CDR3: CASSFSYRAGNTIYF

D: TRBD1
V: TRBV19
size: .
J: TRBJ1-6
DNA: TGTGCCAGTAGTATTCCGGGACAGGTTAATTCACCCCTCCACTTT
CDR3: CASSIPGQVNSPLHF

D: .
V: TRBV2
size: .
J: TRBJ1-2
DNA: TGTGCCAGCAGTGAGACTAGTGGCTACACCTTC
CDR3: CASSETSGYTF

D: .
V: TRBV5-5
size: .
J: TRBJ1-6
DNA: TGTGCCAGCAGCTTCAAAACCGCGGATTCACCCCTCCACTTT
CDR3: CASSFKTADSPLHF

D: .
V: TRBV7-8
size: .
J: TRBJ2-7
DNA: TGTGCCAGCACCAACTCTGGGAGTTCCTACGAGCAGTACTTC
CDR3: CASTNSGSSYEQYF

D: TRBD1
V: TRBV2
size: .
J: TRBJ1-5
DNA: TGTGCCAGCAGTTCCGGGACAGAGGGGAATCAGCCCCAGCATTTT
CDR3: CASSSGTEGNQPQHF

D: .
V: TRBV4-1
size: .
J: TRBJ1-5
DNA: TGCGCCAGCAGCCAAGCGGGGTTAAATCAGCCCCAGCATTTT
CDR3: CASSQAGLNQPQHF

D: .
V: TRBV19
size: .
J: TRBJ1-5
DNA: TGTGCCAGTAGTTCCGGACTCGGTCAGCCCCAGCATTTT
CDR3: CASSSGLGQPQHF